This record covers a single TCR beta chain. Method: immunoSEQ multiplex PCR; TCRdb's copy keeps in-frame clones and lacks some. The table has about 50,000 clones, 90% to 95% seen once. V was clipped by 3 bases and J by 7 bases; unmatched bases: 10. The length of the CDR3 is 16 residues. Germline assignment: CDR1 SEHNR and CDR2 FQNEAQ (reference sequence). The sample belongs to a study of technical replicates of blood from four donors. This clonotype originated in a human donor in good health. Some clones in this sample may be carry-over from other donors' samples. J is TRBJ2-4 and V is TRBV7-9, with 9 bases identical to TRBD1. The sample was PBMCs. The CDR3 sequence: CASSFHRGLLSNIQYF. The CDR3 coding sequence is TGTGCCAGCAGCTTTCACAGGGGGCTCCTAAGTAACATTCAGTACTTC.